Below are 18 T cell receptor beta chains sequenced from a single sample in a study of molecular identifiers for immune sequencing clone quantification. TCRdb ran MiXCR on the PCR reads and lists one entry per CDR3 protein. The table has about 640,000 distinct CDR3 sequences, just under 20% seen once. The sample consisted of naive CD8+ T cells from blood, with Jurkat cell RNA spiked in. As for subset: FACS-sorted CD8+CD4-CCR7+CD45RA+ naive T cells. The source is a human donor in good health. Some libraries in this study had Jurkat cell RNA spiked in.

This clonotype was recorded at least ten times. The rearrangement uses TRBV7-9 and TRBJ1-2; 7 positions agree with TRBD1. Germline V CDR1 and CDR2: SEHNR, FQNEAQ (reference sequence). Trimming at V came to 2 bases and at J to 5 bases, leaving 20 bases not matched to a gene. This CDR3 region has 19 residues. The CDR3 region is CASSLSHRQGSWNLYGYTF. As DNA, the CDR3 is TGTGCCAGCAGCTTATCGCACAGACAGGGTTCATGGAACCTTTATGGCTACACCTTC.

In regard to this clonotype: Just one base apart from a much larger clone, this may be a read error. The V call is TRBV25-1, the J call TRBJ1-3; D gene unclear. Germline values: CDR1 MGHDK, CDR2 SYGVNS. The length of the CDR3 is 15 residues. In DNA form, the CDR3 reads TGTGCCAGCAGTGAATCGACTAACTCTGGAAACACCATGTATTTT. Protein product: CASSESTNSGNTMYF.

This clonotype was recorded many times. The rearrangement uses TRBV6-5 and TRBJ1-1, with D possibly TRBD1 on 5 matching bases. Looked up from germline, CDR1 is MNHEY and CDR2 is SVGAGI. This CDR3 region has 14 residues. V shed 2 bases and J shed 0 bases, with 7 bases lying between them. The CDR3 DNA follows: TGTGCCAGCAGTTACGCCAGGGTGAACACTGAAGCTTTCTTT. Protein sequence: CASSYARVNTEAFF.

The CDR3 loop is CATSSGYGSSYNEQFF. CDR3 DNA sequence: TGTGCCACCAGCTCTGGTTATGGCAGCTCCTACAATGAGCAGTTCTTC. The chain combines TRBV24-1 with TRBJ2-1; D not resolved. Germline lookup yields CDR1 KGHDR and CDR2 SFDVKD. Trimming cost V 7 bases and J 0 bases, with 15 bases left between them. The CDR3 runs 16 residues.

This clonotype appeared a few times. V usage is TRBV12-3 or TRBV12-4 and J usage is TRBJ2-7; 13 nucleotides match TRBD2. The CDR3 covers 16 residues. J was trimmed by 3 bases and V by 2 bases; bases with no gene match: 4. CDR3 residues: CASSLWTSGRVYEQYF. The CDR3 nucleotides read TGTGCCAGCAGTTTATGGACTAGCGGGAGAGTCTACGAGCAGTACTTC.

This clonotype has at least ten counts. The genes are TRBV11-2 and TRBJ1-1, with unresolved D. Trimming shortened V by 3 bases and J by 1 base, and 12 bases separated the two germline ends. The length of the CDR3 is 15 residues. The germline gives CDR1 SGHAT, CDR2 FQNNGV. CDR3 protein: CASSFRWTSNTEAFF. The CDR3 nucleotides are TGTGCCAGCAGCTTTCGGTGGACGTCGAACACTGAAGCTTTCTTT.

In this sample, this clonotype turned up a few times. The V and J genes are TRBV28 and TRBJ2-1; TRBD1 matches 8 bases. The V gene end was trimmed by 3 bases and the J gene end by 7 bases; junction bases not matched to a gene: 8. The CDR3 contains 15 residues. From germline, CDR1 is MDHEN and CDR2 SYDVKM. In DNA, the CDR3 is TGTGCCAGCAGTTTCGATCAGGGGGCTGGAAATGAGCAGTTCTTC. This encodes CASSFDQGAGNEQFF.

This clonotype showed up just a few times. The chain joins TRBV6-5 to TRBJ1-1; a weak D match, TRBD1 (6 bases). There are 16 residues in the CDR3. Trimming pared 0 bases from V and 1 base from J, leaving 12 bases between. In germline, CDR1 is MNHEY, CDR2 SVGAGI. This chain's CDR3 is CASSYSMQGRNTEAFF. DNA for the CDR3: TGTGCCAGCAGTTACTCGATGCAGGGGCGGAACACTGAAGCTTTCTTT.

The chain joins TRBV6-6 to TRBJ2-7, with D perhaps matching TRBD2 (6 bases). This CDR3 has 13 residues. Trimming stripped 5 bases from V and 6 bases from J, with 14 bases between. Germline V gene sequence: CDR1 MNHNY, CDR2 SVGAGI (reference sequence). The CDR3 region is CASSLGGQFEQYF. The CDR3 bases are TGTGCCAGCAGTCTAGGAGGGCAGTTCGAGCAGTACTTC.

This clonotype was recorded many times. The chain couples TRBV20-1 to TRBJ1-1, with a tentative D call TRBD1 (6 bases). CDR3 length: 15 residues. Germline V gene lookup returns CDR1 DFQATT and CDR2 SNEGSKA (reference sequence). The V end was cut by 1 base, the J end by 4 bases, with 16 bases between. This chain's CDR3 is CSARALGQSVTEAFF. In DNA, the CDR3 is TGCAGTGCTAGAGCATTGGGACAAAGTGTCACTGAAGCTTTCTTT.

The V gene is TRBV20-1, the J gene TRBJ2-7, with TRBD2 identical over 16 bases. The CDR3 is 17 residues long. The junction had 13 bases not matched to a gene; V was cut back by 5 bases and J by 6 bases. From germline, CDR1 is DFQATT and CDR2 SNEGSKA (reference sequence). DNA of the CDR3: TGCAGTGCTCACGCCGGGACTAGCGGGGGGGACGGACTCGAGCAGTACTTC. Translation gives CSAHAGTSGGDGLEQYF.

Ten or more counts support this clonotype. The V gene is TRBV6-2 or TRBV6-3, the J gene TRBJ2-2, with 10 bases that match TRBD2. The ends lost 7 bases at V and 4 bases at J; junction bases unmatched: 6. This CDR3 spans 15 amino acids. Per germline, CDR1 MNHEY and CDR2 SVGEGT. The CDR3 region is CASIQRGGVTGELFF. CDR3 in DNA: TGTGCCAGCATACAGCGGGGGGGCGTCACCGGGGAGCTGTTTTTT.

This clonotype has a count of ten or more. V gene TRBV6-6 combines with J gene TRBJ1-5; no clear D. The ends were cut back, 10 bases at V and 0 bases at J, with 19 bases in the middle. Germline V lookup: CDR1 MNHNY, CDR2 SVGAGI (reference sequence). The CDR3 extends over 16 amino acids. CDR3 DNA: TGTGCCACCAGGACCATTGACGGATATAGCAATCAGCCCCAGCATTTT. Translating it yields CATRTIDGYSNQPQHF.

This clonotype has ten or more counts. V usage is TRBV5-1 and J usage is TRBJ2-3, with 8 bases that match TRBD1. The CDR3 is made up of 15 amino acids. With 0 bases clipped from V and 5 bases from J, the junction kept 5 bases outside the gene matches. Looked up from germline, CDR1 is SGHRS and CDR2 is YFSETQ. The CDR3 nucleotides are TGCGCCAGCAGCTTGGCCCAGGGGGCGCAAGATACGCAGTATTTT. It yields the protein CASSLAQGAQDTQYF.

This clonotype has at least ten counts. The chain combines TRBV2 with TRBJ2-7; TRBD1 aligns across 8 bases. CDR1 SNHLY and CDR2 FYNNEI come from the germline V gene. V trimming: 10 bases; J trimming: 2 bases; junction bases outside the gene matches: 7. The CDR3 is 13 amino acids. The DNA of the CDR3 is TGTGCCAACACAGGACAGGGCGCCTACGAGCAGTACTTC. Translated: CANTGQGAYEQYF.

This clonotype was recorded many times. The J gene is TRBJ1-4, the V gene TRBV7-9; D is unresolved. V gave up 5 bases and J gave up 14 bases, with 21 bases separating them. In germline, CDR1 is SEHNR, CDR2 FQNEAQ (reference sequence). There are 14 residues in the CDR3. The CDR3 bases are TGTGCCAGCAGCCCTTCCCCCGGACTGAGTTATCTGTTTTTT. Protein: CASSPSPGLSYLFF.

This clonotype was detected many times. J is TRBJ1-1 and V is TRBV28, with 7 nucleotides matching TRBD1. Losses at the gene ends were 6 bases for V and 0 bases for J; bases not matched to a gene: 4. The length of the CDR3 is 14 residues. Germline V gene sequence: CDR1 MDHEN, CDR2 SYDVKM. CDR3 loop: CASRGDSLNTEAFF. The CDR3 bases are TGTGCCAGCAGGGGGGACAGTTTGAACACTGAAGCTTTCTTT.

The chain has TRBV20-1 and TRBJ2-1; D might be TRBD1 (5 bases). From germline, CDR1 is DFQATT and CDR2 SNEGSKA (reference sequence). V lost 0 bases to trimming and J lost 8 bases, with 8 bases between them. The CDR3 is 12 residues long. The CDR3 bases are TGCAGTGCTAGAGATCAGGGTTATGAGCAGTTCTTC. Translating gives CSARDQGYEQFF.